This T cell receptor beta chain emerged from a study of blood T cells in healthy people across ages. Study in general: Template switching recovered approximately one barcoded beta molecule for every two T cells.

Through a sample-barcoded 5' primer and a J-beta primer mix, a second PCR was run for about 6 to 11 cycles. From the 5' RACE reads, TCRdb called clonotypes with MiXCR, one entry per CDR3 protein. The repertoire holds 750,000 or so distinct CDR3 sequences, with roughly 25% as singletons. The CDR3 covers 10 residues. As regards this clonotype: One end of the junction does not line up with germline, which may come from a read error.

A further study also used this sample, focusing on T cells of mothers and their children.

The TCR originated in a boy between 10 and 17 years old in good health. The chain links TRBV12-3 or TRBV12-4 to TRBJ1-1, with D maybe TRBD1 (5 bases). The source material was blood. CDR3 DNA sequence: TGTGCCAGCAGTTCCCCCACGGGGGTCTTT. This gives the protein CASSSPTGVF.